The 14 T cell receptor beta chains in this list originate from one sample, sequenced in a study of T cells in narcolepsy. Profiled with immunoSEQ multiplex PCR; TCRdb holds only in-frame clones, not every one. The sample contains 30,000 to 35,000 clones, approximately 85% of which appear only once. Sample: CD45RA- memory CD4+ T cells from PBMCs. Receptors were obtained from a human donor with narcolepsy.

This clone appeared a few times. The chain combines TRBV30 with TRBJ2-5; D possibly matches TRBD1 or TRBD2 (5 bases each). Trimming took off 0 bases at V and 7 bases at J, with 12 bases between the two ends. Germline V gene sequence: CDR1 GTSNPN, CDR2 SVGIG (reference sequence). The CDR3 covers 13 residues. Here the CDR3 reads CAWSVSGPGTQYF. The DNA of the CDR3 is TGTGCCTGGAGTGTATCGGGGCCCGGGACCCAGTACTTC.

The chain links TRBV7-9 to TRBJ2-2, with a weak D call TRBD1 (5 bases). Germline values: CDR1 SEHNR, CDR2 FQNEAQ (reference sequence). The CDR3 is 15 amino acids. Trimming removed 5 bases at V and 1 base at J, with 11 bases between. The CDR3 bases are TGTGCCAGCAGCCCTACAGGAAGGAACACCGGGGAGCTGTTTTTT. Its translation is CASSPTGRNTGELFF.

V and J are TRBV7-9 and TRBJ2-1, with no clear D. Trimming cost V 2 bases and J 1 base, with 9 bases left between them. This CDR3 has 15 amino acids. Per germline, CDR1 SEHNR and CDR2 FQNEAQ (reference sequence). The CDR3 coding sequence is TGTGCCAGCAGCTTAACAGACGGTTCCTACAATGAGCAGTTCTTC. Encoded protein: CASSLTDGSYNEQFF.

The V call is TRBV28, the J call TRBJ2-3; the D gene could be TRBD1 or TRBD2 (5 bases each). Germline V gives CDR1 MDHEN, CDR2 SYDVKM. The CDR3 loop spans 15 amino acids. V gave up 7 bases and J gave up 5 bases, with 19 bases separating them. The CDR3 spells CASKPGRDFGDTQYF. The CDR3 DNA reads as TGTGCCAGCAAACCGGGACGAGATTTCGGAGATACGCAGTATTTT.

In DNA form, the CDR3 reads TGTGCCAGCAGCGTAGGAGCAGCAAACTATGGCTACACCTTC. Translation: CASSVGAANYGYTF. The chain links TRBV9 to TRBJ1-2; D ambiguous. Per the germline V gene, CDR1 is SGDLS and CDR2 is YYNGEE. Trimming removed 0 bases from V and 2 bases from J, with 8 bases in between. The CDR3 covers 14 residues.

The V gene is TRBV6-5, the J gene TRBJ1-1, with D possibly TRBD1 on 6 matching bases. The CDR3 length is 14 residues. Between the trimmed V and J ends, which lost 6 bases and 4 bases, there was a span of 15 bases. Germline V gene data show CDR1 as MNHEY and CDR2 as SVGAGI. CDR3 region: CASSRQEGSTEAFF. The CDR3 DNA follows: TGTGCCAGCAGCCGACAGGAAGGGAGCACTGAAGCTTTCTTT.

Written as DNA, the CDR3 is TGTGCCAGCAGCTTTGGACATCTTTCCTACGAGCAGTACTTC. Amino acids: CASSFGHLSYEQYF. The chain carries TRBV6-1 and TRBJ2-7, with TRBD1 as a possible D gene (5 bases). Trimming left V 6 bases short and J 1 base short, with 13 bases between. The V gene's germline CDR1 is MNHNS and CDR2 SASEGT. The CDR3 spans 14 residues.

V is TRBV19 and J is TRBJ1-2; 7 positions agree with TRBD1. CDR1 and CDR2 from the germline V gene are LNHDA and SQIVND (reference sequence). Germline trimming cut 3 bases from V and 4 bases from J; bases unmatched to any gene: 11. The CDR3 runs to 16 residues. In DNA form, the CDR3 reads TGTGCCAGTAGTATGGGGAGACAGGGAGGCGGCTATGGCTACACCTTC. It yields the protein CASSMGRQGGGYGYTF.

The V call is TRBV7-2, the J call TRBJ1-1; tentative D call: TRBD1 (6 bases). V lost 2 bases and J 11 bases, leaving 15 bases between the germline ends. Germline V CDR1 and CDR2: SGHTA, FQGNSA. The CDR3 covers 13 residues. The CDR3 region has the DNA TGTGCCAGCAGCTTAAGGGGGACCCAGAAGGCTTTCTTT. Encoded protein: CASSLRGTQKAFF.

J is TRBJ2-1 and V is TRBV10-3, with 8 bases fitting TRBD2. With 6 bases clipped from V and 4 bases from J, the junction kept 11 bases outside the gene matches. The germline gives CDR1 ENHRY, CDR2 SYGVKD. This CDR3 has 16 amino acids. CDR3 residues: CAIRGAGTSQYNEQFF. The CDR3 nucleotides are TGTGCCATCAGGGGGGCCGGGACTAGTCAGTACAATGAGCAGTTCTTC.

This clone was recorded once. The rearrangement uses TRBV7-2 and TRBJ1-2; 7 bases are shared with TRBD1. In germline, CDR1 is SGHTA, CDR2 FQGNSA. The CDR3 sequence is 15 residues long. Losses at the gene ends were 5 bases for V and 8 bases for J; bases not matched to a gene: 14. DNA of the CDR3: TGTGCCAGCAGCACTATGGGGGGACAGTTCGGAGGCTACACCTTC. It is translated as CASSTMGGQFGGYTF.

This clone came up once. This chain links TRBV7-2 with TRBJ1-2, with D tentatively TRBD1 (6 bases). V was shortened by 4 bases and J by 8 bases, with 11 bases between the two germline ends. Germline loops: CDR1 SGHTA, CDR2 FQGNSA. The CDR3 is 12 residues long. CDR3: CASSSGAGGYTF. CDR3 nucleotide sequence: TGTGCCAGCAGCTCAGGGGCCGGGGGCTACACCTTC. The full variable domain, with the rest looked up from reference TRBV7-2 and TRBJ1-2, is GAGVSQSPSNKVTEKGKDVELRCDPISGHTALYWYRQSLGQGLEFLIYFQGNSAPDKSGLPSDRFSAERTGGSVSTLTIQRTQQEDSAVYLCASSSGAGGYTFGSGTRLTVV.

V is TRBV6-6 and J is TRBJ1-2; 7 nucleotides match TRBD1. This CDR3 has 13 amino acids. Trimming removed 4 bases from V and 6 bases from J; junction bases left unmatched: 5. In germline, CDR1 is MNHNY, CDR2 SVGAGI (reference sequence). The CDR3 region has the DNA TGTGCCAGCAGTTCTCCGACAGGGAATGGCTACACCTTC. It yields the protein CASSSPTGNGYTF.

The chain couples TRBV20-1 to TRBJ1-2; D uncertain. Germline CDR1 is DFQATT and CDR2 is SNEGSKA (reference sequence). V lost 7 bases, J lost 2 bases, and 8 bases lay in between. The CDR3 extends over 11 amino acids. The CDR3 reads CSVEGNYGYTF. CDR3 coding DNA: TGCAGTGTGGAAGGAAACTATGGCTACACCTTC.